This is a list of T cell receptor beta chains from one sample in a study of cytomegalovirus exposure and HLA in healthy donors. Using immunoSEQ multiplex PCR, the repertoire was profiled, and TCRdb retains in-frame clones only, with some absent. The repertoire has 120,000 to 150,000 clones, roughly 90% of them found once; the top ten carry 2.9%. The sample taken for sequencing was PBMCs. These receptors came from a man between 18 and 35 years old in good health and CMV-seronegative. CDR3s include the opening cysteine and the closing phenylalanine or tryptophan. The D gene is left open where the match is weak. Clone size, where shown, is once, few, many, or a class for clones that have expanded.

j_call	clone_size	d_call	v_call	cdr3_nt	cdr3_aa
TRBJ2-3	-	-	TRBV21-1	TGTGCCAGCAGCCCGGGAGGGTTGGGGACAGACTGCACAGATACGCAGTATTTT	CASSPGGLGTDCTDTQYF
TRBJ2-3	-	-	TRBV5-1	TGCGCCAGCAGCCACCCTAGCTCTAGCACAGATACGCAGTATTTT	CASSHPSSSTDTQYF
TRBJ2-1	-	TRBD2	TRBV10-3	TGTGCCATCAGTGAGTCGGTGCGGGAGGGCCTTGATGAGCAGTTCTTC	CAISESVREGLDEQFF
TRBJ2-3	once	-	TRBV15	TGTGCCACCAGCAGAGGAACAGCTAGCACAGATACGCAGTATTTT	CATSRGTASTDTQYF
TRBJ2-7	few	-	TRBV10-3	TGTGCCACCCTGGGGGGGGCTGGGTCCTACGAGCAGTACTTC	CATLGGAGSYEQYF
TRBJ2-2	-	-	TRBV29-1	TGCAGCGTTCGGACAGACACCGGGGAGCTGTTTTTT	CSVRTDTGELFF
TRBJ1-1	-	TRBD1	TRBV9	TGTGCCAGCAGCGGCCGTGGATTGGATTACAGGGGGGATATCGCTGAAGCTTTCTTT	CASSGRGLDYRGDIAEAFF
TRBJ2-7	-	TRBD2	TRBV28	TGTGCCAGCATCCCTAGCGGGAGACCCTACGAGCAGTACTTC	CASIPSGRPYEQYF
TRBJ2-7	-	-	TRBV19	TGTGCCAGTAGTATTAAAGGGGTGGCAGACTACGAGCAGTACTTC	CASSIKGVADYEQYF
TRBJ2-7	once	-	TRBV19	TGTGCCAGTTCGTTCCTAGTATCCTACGAGCAGTACTTC	CASSFLVSYEQYF
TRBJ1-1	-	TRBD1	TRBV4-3	TGCGCCAGCAGCCAACGACAGGGTATGAACACTGAAGCTTTCTTT	CASSQRQGMNTEAFF
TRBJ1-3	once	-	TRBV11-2	TGTGCCAGCAGCCATTATGCGAGCTCTGGAAACACCATATATTTT	CASSHYASSGNTIYF
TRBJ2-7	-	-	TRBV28	TGTGCCAGCAGTACCCCAGGCTCCATCTACGAGCAGTACTTC	CASSTPGSIYEQYF
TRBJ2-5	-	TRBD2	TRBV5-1	TGCGCCAGCAGCCCCGGCGGGGGCCAAGAGACCCAGTACTTC	CASSPGGGQETQYF
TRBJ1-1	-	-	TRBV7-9	TGTGCCAGCAGCTTATCCCGTGAAGCTTTCTTT	CASSLSREAFF
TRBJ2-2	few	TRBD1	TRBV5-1	TGCGCCAGCAGCATACCAGGGGGCGAGTCCGGGGAGCTGTTTTTT	CASSIPGGESGELFF
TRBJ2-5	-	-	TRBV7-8	TGTGCCACTTCGAGGGATGAGACCCAGTACTTC	CATSRDETQYF
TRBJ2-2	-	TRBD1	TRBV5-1	TGCGCCAGCAGCCGGGGACAGGGGGGCAACGGGGAGCTGTTTTTT	CASSRGQGGNGELFF
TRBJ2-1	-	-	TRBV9	TGTGCCAGCAGCGACGGGAGCCCTACCTACAATGAGCAGTTCTTC	CASSDGSPTYNEQFF
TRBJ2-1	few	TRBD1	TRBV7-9	TGTGCCAGCAGCCTACAGGGGAGCTCCTACAATGAGCAGTTCTTC	CASSLQGSSYNEQFF
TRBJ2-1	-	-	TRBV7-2	TGTGCCAGCAGCCCCGGACAGTTCTACAATGAGCAGTTCTTC	CASSPGQFYNEQFF
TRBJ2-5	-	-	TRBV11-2	TGTGCCAGCAGCCCCTCCGGGAGATCCCAAGAGACCCAGTACTTC	CASSPSGRSQETQYF
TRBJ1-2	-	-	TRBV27	TGTGCCAGCAGTTTAAGGGCCGATTTAGGGGGTGGCTACACCTTC	CASSLRADLGGGYTF
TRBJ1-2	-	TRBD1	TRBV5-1	TGCGCCAGCAGCTCAACAGGGGAGAGTGGCTACACCTTC	CASSSTGESGYTF
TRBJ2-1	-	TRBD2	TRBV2	TGTGCCAGCAGTGTTGGGACTAGCGGGGGCTCAACCTTTATGTATGAGCAGTTCTTC	CASSVGTSGGSTFMYEQFF
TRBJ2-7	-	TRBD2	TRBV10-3	TGTGCCATCAGTGAGTCGACTAGCGGGAGCTACGAGCAGTACTTC	CAISESTSGSYEQYF
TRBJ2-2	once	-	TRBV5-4	TGTGCCAGCAGCTACGGACACTTGGGCACCGGGGAGCTGTTTTTT	CASSYGHLGTGELFF
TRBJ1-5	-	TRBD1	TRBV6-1	TGTGCCAGCAGTGAGGGGACAGGTGGGGACAATCAGCCCCAGCATTTT	CASSEGTGGDNQPQHF
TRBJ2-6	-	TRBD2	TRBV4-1	TGCGCCAGCAGTCGTGAGCGGGGCTCTGGGGCCAACGTCCTGACTTTC	CASSRERGSGANVLTF
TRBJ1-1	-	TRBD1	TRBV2	TGTGCCAGCAGTAGACAGGGGTACACTGAAGCTTTCTTT	CASSRQGYTEAFF
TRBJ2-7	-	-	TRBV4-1	TGCGCCAGCAGCCAAGATTCTTCCAGGGGCTACGAGCAGTACTTC	CASSQDSSRGYEQYF
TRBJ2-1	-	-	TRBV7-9	TGTGCCAGCAGCCCCCGGAGTATCTCCAGCTCCTACAATGAGCAGTTCTTC	CASSPRSISSSYNEQFF
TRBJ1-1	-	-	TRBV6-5	TGTGCCAGCAGCGTGGGGAACAGTGTCGGGGTGAAAGCTTTCTTT	CASSVGNSVGVKAFF
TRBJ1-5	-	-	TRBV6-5	TGTGCCAGCAGTTACTCGAGGTATAAGGTTCAGCCCCAGCATTTT	CASSYSRYKVQPQHF
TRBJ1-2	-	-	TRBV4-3	TGCGCCAGCAGCCAAGTGGGCAGGTGGGGCCACTATGGCTACACCTTC	CASSQVGRWGHYGYTF
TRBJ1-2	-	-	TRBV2	TGTGCCTCAAGACGGGGGGCGCCTAACTATGGCTACACCTTC	CASRRGAPNYGYTF
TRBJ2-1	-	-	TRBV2	TGTGCCAGCATGAGGGAGGAGGTCTATGAGCAGTTCTTC	CASMREEVYEQFF
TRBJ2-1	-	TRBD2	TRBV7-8	TGTGCCAGCACCGAAAGACGGGGGGGGCCTTACAATGAGCAGTTCTTC	CASTERRGGPYNEQFF
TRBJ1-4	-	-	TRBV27	TGTGCCAGCGGAGGAGGAAGGGAGAGTGAAAAACTGTTTTTT	CASGGGRESEKLFF
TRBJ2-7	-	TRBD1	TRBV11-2	TGTGCCAGCAGCTTAGGTGGGACAGGGTTTATCTACGAGCAGTACTTC	CASSLGGTGFIYEQYF
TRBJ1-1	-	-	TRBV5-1	TGCGCCAGCAGCTTGGACAGGGCCGACACTGAAGCTTTCTTT	CASSLDRADTEAFF
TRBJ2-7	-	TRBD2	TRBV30	TGTGCCTGGAGTGGGACTAGCTGGGACGAGCAGTACTTC	CAWSGTSWDEQYF
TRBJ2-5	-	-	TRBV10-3	TGTGCCATCAGTGACCGTGGCGGGGGCCCAGGAGAGACCCAGTACTTC	CAISDRGGGPGETQYF
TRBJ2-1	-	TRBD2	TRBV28	TGTGCCAGCAGTTTGATCGCGGGAGGCTCCTACAATGAGCAGTTCTTC	CASSLIAGGSYNEQFF
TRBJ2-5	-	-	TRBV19	TGTGCCAGTTCCAACCGGGAAGAGACCCAGTACTTC	CASSNREETQYF
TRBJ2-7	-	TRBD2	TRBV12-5	TGTGCTAGTGGTTGGACTAGCGGGAGGGCGGCTTACGAGCAGTACTTC	CASGWTSGRAAYEQYF
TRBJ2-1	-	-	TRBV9	TGTGCCAGCAGCGTGTCCGGGAGCTCCTACAATGAGCAGTTCTTC	CASSVSGSSYNEQFF
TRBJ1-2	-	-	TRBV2	TGTGCCAGCAGCGTACAGGCCTGGAGCTATGGCTACACCTTC	CASSVQAWSYGYTF
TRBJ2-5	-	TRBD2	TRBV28	TGTGCCAGCAGTTTGTTGGCCGAGCGGGAGAGGGAGACCCAGTACTTC	CASSLLAERERETQYF
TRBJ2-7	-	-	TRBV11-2	TGTGCCAGCAGCTTAGACCCTCCCTACGAGCAGTACTTC	CASSLDPPYEQYF
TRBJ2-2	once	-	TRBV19	TGTGCCAGGATTTCCCTAGCTACCTCCACCGGGGAGCTGTTTTTT	CARISLATSTGELFF
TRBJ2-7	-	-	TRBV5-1	TGCGCCAGCAGCTTGGGGCCAGCCTACGAGCAGTACTTC	CASSLGPAYEQYF
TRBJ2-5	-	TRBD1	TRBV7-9	TGTGCCAGCAGCCCAGGGGGCCCGGAGACCCAGTACTTC	CASSPGGPETQYF
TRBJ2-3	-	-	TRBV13	TGTGCCAGCAGCAAAGAACAGAGCACAGATACGCAGTATTTT	CASSKEQSTDTQYF
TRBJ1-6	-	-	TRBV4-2	TGTGCCAGCAGCCAACGACTCAGGGGTCCCTGGGGTTCACCCCTCCACTTT	CASSQRLRGPWGSPLHF
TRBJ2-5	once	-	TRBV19	TGTGCCAGTAGTATAGATCGAGGGACACGAGAGACCCAGTACTTC	CASSIDRGTRETQYF
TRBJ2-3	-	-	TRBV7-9	TGTGCCAGCAGCTTCCTCGCAGATACGCAGTATTTT	CASSFLADTQYF
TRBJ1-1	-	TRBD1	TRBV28	TGTGCCAGCAGCGTGTTAGGGTCTATAACAGGGGGACACTTTAACACTGAAGCTTTCTTT	CASSVLGSITGGHFNTEAFF
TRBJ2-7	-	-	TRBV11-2	TGTGCCAGCAGCTTAGATCTTCCCCACGAGCAGTACTTC	CASSLDLPHEQYF